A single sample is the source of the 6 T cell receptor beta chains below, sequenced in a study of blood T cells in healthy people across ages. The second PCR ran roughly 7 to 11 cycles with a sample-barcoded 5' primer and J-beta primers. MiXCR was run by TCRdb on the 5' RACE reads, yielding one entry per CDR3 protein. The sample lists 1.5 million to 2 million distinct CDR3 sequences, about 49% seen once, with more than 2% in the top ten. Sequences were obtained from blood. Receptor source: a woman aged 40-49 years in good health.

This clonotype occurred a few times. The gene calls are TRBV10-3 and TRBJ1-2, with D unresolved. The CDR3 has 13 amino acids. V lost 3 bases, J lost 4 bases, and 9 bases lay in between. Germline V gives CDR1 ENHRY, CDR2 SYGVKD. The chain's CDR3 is CAISEGRPYGYTF. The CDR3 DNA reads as TGTGCCATCAGTGAAGGCAGACCCTATGGCTACACCTTC.

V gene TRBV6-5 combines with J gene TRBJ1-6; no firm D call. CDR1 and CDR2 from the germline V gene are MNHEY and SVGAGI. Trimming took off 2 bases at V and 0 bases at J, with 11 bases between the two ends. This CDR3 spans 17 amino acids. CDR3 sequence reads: CASSYGEPSSYNSPLHF. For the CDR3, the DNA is TGTGCCAGCAGTTACGGGGAACCGAGCTCCTATAATTCACCCCTCCACTTT.

CDR3 in DNA: TGCAGTGCTACCCAGACCAAGGCTTTCTTT. Its protein is CSATQTKAFF. The chain combines TRBV20-1 with TRBJ1-1; D is undetermined. The CDR3 length is 10 residues. Germline CDR1 and CDR2: DFQATT and SNEGSKA (reference sequence). Trimming took 4 bases from V and 11 from J, leaving 11 bases between them.

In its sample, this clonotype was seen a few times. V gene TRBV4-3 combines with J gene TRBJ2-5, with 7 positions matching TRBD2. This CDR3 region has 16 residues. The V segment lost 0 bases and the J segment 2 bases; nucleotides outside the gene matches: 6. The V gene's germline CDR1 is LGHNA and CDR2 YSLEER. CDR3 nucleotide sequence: TGCGCCAGCAGCCAAGACGGGGGGAGGGGTCAAGAGACCCAGTACTTC. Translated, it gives CASSQDGGRGQETQYF.

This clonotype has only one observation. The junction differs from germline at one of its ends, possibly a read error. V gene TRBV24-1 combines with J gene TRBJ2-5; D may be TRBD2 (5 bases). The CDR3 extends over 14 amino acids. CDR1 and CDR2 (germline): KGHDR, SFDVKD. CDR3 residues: CASSDAGIEETQYF. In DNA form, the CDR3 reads TGTGCCTCCAGTGATGCCGGGATAGAAGAGACCCAGTACTTC.

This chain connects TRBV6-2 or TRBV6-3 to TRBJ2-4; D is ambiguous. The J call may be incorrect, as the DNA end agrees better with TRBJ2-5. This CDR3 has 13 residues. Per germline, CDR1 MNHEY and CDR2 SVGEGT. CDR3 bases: TGTGCCAGCAGTTACGCCAGACTGGAGACCCAGTACTTC. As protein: CASSYARLETQYF.